This TCR beta chain appears in the sequencing data of a study of T cells in severe cutaneous drug reactions (dated by TCRdb to between 2017 and 2020). With respect to the entire study: Between the early 2010s and the late 2010s, patients were recruited from Taiwan, Thailand and a European registry network. The study combined bulk TCR sequencing with single-cell sequencing, quantitative PCR validation, functional assays and transgenic mouse experiments. Assignment of the culprit drug relied on both the Naranjo algorithm and the ALDEN drug causality algorithm. Enrollment was limited to patients whose SJS/TEN or DRESS diagnosis was probable or definite according to RegiSCAR criteria. Libraries were prepared using iRepertoire multiplex PCR, and a comparison was cited by the authors in which similar capture of abundant clonotypes was shown across iRepertoire and 5' RACE methods with or without UMI. Patients in either the acute or the recovery stage provided biological samples, such as blister fluids/cells and PBMC.

This clonotype is medium-sized (0.01 to 0.1%) by its frequency; no count is available. There is no known antigen for this receptor. From the cysteine through the phenylalanine, the CDR3 covers 14 amino acids. The nucleotide record is missing. CDR1 and CDR2 are drawn from the germline V gene: SGHAT, FQNNGV. General conclusions and limits of the study: A strong increase in TRBV12-4 usage was observed in CBZ-SJS/TEN patients, with averages of around 32% in blister cells and 4% to 5% in PBMC. A public TCRbeta CDR3 was found in all seven CBZ-SJS/TEN blister samples (mean around 13%) but was undetectable or scarce in tolerant-control and healthy-donor PBMC. According to the authors, further study is still needed to determine whether the public TCR generalizes to SJS/TEN caused by other drugs.

Sequenced donors were patients with carbamazepine-induced Stevens-Johnson syndrome or toxic epidermal necrolysis (CBZ-SJS/TEN). The peripheral blood repertoires were taken from CBZ-SJS/TEN patients of two origins, 4 or 5 Han Chinese and 6 or 7 European. Next-generation sequencing was used to profile the T cell receptor repertoires of patients with drug-induced severe cutaneous adverse reactions in a search for drug-specific clonotypes. RNA was isolated either from blister cells of skin lesions or from peripheral blood mononuclear cells. For both bulk and single-cell sequencing, libraries were prepared with the iRepertoire multiplex PCR system and TCR subtype-specific primers. Multiplex PCR with primers aimed at the V, D and J gene regions produced the bulk TCR beta libraries. Bulk TCR library preparation used roughly 95-550 ng of RNA per sample as input. An Illumina MiSeq was used to sequence the bulk TCR beta amplicons. The paper's processing steps were these. Sample misassignments and low-quality sequencing reads were removed through quality control steps. The CDR3 was defined as the amino acids lying between the Y[YFLI]C motif of the V gene and the [FW]GXGT motif of the J segment. The IMGT database served as the reference for assigning TRBV and TRBJ genes and CDR3 clonotypes. TRBV expression in each sample was normalized to the mean of the same gene in PBMC from 44 healthy donors. After the reads were reprocessed by TCRdb, one entry was made per CDR3 protein sequence, with no DNA. The authors' filters were not applied to this entry. The sample table includes over a thousand distinct CDR3 sequences. The top ten constitute approximately 24% of the sample.

The rearranged chain carries TRBV11-2 and TRBJ1-6; TCRdb designates TRBD1, a call that cannot be tested without DNA. The sequenced sample was PBMCs. This TCR derives from a human donor with a severe cutaneous adverse drug reaction. The CDR3 region reads CASSRGGPGSPLHF.